This T cell receptor (beta chain) was captured in a study of cytomegalovirus exposure and HLA in healthy donors (dated by TCRdb to about 2017). Study-wide context: According to an earlier analysis of a few hundred of the donors, 150 million to 200 million T cells yielded roughly 110 million unique TCR beta sequences and less than 300 Gb of sequence data. The study was designed to test whether signatures of past pathogen exposure could be identified by cataloging public T cell receptors. Typing coverage differed by locus: A, B, C, DRB1 and DQB1 were typed in about 620-640 donors, DQA1 in 522, DPA1 in some 600, and DPB1 in just under 490. To predict cytomegalovirus infection status, the study brought together high-throughput TCR immunosequencing, statistical association of individual TCRs with disease status, and machine learning. Donor age, sex, ethnicity and CMV serostatus were compiled together with the repertoire data. To study patterns of TCR occurrence, a later analysis re-analyzed previously published TCR beta repertoires from 550 to 800 donors and added high-resolution HLA genotyping. Genome-wide SNP genotypes for about three fifths of the roughly 670 donors were used in a later genetic analysis, which treated that subset as a discovery cohort. The later analysis used no new phenotypic data to find candidate immune exposures, relying instead on TCR beta sequences and their occurrence across donors. Because of strong linkage in the cohort, roughly five DR-DQ haplotypes were treated as single units for association and clustering. Among 398 genotyped donors of the cohort, an average of around 250,000 unique TCR beta nucleotide sequences was sequenced per donor, of which roughly 17% were non-productive. Every discovery cohort repertoire had been produced on one sequencing platform. Of the approximately 400 genotyped donors, about 84% fell in the genetic ancestry cluster associated with self-reported Caucasian donors. Along with the 666-subject first cohort, a separate validation cohort of over a hundred different subjects was used. The study profiled the T cell repertoires of some 610 subjects by immunosequencing and related them to cytomegalovirus serostatus. HLA typing included class I and class II loci at four-digit resolution. In an earlier analysis of 500 to 650 of the donors, high-throughput TCR beta sequencing was used to judge whether each TCR beta V gene segment behaved as functional or pseudogenic. About 310 gigabases of sequencing data and approximately 85 million unique TCR sequences were included in an early release covering several hundred HLA-typed donors. What the study reported, not specific to this receptor: Linkage disequilibrium might explain the correlated functional status among segregating V segments, but an unknown experimental factor could not be ruled out. Most CMV-associated TCR beta chains appeared to be HLA-restricted in a later analysis, and the HLA associations seemed to be driven largely by CMV exposure. The sequencing pipeline was judged likely to have produced a cluster of highly shared sequence variants as a technical artifact. In a later analysis, the rate of TCR association differed among HLA loci, with DRB1 alleles having the most associated TCRs and HLA-C alleles having the fewest. Roughly uniform sequencing depth across donors was assumed in presence/absence analyses, although this assumption may not hold. CMV serostatus was the only immune exposure information available for the cohort. Most TCR sequences were observed very rarely across donors, whereas some public TCRs were present in many individuals. Compared with equally common non-associated chains, HLA-associated TCR beta chains in a later analysis were more clonally expanded and had lower generation probabilities. Because counts were too low, seventeen rarely observed V segments, including chromosome 9 orphons, were excluded from the earlier analysis of roughly 580 of the donors. Strong co-occurrence of HLA alleles, especially DR and DQ, made assigning TCR associations to individual alleles difficult. Cytomegalovirus status was reported to be diagnosed by the classifier with high specificity and sensitivity in both the original and validation cohorts. Several of the top co-occurrence clusters appeared to be linked to parvovirus B19, influenza, CMV and Epstein-Barr virus, according to a later analysis. HLA typing was unavailable for some donors at each locus, so association tests used only the typed subset. A few of the identified cytomegalovirus-associated TCR beta chains were confirmed in vitro to be specific for cytomegalovirus antigens. According to a later genetic analysis, donors in an Asian-associated ancestry cluster had fewer N-insertions in productive TCRs than the approximately 670-donor mean. Only TCR beta chains were sequenced in this cohort, and the absence of alpha or paired-chain data limited detectable features. V-gene and J-gene trimming of TCR beta chains was associated with a missense DCLRE1C variant in a later genetic analysis, and the association was replicated in an independent cohort. Specific HLA alleles were associated with 15,000 to 20,000 TCR beta sequences at a false discovery rate of 0.05 in a later analysis. A further reported finding was that TCR beta sequences accurately predicted the HLA-A and HLA-B alleles for most subjects in the first cohort. It was suggested by the authors that the approach could potentially be generalized to other disease states and immunological phenotypes. The study gave a list of some 150 TCR beta chains associated with cytomegalovirus. In an earlier analysis of around 500 of the donors, most TCR beta V segments appeared in productive rearrangements about 87% or about 30% of the time, broadly matching IMGT annotations. Because the 87-base-pair reads could not distinguish some IMGT-functional V segments, including TRBV6-2 and TRBV6-3, those segments were excluded.

The cohort was made up of about 610 healthy bone marrow donors. Cohort members were all nominally healthy when sampled, although unrecorded immune exposures were likely present. The donor tested CMV seronegative and was one of the 352 seronegative cohort members. Every donor gave a peripheral blood sample, and the peripheral blood mononuclear cells from that sample were used for TCR beta sequencing. The Qiagen DNeasy Blood Extraction Kit was used to extract genomic DNA from the blood cell samples. The CDR3 contains 16 residues, cysteine and phenylalanine counted. The sequence is cut down to CDR3 DNA, 48 bases in frame from base 1. V and J are truncated by 3 bases and 0 bases respectively, leaving an intervening sequence of 11 bases. The germline V gene encodes CDR1 LNHNV and CDR2 YYDKDF (reference sequence). Libraries were prepared through the immunoSEQ multiplex PCR assay. For the multiplex PCR, a mixture combining 60 forward primers for TCR Vbeta segments and 13 reverse primers for TCR Jbeta segments was used. A multiplex PCR assay on genomic DNA amplified the CDR3 region of rearranged TCR beta genes. The Illumina HiSeq System was used to sequence the amplified TCR beta libraries as 87-base-pair reads. On the authors' methods: Across the 666 repertoires, a later analysis counted 75 million to 90 million unique TCR beta chains, roughly 11 million of which were shared by at least two donors. Raw reads were error-corrected and collapsed into unique sequences with a nearest-neighbor algorithm that merged closely related sequences to remove PCR and sequencing errors. To assign V, D and J gene segments, CDR3 sequences were aligned to IMGT reference sequences. For a sequence to be retained, at least a six-nucleotide match to both a V gene segment and a J gene segment was required. Rearrangements were classified as productive when the CDR3 lacked stop codons and remained in frame with V and J, and all other rearrangements were classified as non-productive. CDR3 was defined by IMGT convention, running from the second conserved V-encoded cysteine to the conserved J-encoded phenylalanine. The earlier analysis of about 500 of the donors excluded sequences that lacked an unambiguous match to a single V gene segment. In an earlier analysis of some 590 of the donors, a V segment was called functional when productive rearrangements were above 56.7%, and segregating when the standard deviation between donors exceeded 5%. A statistical classification framework was built for diagnosing cytomegalovirus status from the catalog of TCR beta chain sequences. A later analysis assigned V and J genes by comparing TCR nucleotide sequences with IMGT/GENE-DB human TR gene sequences. In a later analysis, CDR3 sequences and most-parsimonious VDJ recombination scenarios were assigned using the TCRdist pipeline. In a later analysis, every TCR beta chain was defined by the combination of its CDR3 amino acid sequence and its V-gene family, and reads without a unique V-gene family were dropped. In a later analysis, around 650 highly shared, low-generation-probability nucleotide sequences were removed to address suspected cross-contamination and a sequencing artifact. A later analysis calculated a clonal expansion index for each public chain from normalized within-repertoire ranks of inferred template counts. Generation probabilities in a later analysis came from a VDJ recombination model fitted to out-of-frame rearrangements, and those results were checked against IGoR. A later analysis scored TCR-TCR, TCR-HLA and TCR-CMV co-occurrence with hypergeometric tests, applying a repertoire-size bias correction to TCR pairs. A later analysis estimated false discovery rates by permuting HLA or CMV assignments 20 times. In a later analysis, co-occurring TCRs were grouped using DBSCAN, and TCRdist sequence similarity was added for clustering within HLA-allele-positive subsets. For co-occurrence clustering, repertoires with fewer than 30,000 or more than 120,000 public chains were excluded, along with about five repertoires with anomalous nucleotide sharing. In its TCRdb copy, this immuneACCESS table keeps in-frame sequences only and misses some clones. Where compared with another copy, unresolved V genes explain less than half of these, and the others have no known cause. V and J calls plus clone size are reproduced from that table; the DNA served to infer D and trimming. This sample holds more than 100,000 clones; approximately 80% were observed only once. 1.3% to 1.5% of the sample is in the top ten clones.

About this clone itself: Its antigen remains undetermined. Per-base quality was not reported, and no clone a single base away is much larger than it.

The TCR was taken from a woman between 40 and 55 years old in good health and CMV-seronegative. The specimen was PBMCs. The rearrangement joined TRBV15 to TRBJ1-4; 6 matching bases give a weak D call of TRBD1. The nucleotide sequence reads TGTGCCACCAGCAGGGCCGGACAGCCAACTAATGAAAAACTGTTTTTT. The encoded protein is CATSRAGQPTNEKLFF.